This TCR beta chain was found in a study of cytomegalovirus exposure and HLA in healthy donors. The PCR was carried out with 60 Vbeta primers and 13 Jbeta primers. Data came from immunoSEQ multiplex PCR; TCRdb stores just in-frame clones and leaves some out. The repertoire holds roughly 290,000 clones, with about four fifths as singletons. The count of this clone is one. The CDR3 is made up of 14 amino acids. V shed 0 bases and J shed 8 bases, with 13 bases lying between them. Germline CDR1 reads MNHNY; CDR2 reads SVGAGI (reference sequence). The sequencing sample was made of PBMCs. The TCR sequence derives from a girl aged 2-15 years in good health and CMV-seronegative. The V gene is TRBV6-6, the J gene TRBJ1-2; D might be TRBD1 (5 bases). The CDR3 nucleotides are TGTGCCAGCAGTTACTCCTTCCCGGGGGGAGGCTACACCTTC. The encoded protein is CASSYSFPGGGYTF.